The clone carrying this T cell receptor (beta chain) has more than one count but fewer than ten. A universal primer site came from template switching; cDNA carried unique molecular identifiers. MiXCR, run by TCRdb on the 5' RACE reads, gives a single entry per CDR3 protein. Among some 1,600,000 distinct CDR3 sequences listed, around 29% were seen once. CDR1 is SGHKS and CDR2 is YYEKEE in the germline V gene (reference sequence). This CDR3 region has 15 residues. V shed 4 bases and J shed 3 bases, with 14 bases lying between them. This entry belongs to a study of identical twins. The specimen was cord blood. The sequence was collected from a newborn girl in good health. The chain uses TRBV5-5 and TRBJ2-1; D might be TRBD2 (6 bases). CDR3 sequence (DNA): TGTGCCAGCAGCAGTACCTGGGGGGTCTACAATGAGCAGTTCTTC. Amino acids: CASSSTWGVYNEQFF.